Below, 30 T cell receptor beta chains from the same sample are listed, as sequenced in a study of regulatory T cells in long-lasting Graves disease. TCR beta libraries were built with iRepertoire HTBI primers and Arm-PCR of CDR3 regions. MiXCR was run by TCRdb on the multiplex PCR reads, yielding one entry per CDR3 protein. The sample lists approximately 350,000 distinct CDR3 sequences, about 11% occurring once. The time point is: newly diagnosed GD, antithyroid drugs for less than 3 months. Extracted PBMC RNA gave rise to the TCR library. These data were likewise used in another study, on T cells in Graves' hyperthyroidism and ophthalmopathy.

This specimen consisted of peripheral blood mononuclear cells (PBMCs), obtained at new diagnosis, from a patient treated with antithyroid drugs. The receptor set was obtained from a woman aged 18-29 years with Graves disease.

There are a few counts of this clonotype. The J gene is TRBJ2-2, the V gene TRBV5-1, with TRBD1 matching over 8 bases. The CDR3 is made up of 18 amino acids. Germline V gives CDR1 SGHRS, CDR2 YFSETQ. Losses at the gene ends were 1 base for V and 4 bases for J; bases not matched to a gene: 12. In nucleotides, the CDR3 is TGCGCCAGCAGCTTGAAAGCCTGGATCACAGGGGGCACCGGGGAGCTGTTTTTT. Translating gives CASSLKAWITGGTGELFF.

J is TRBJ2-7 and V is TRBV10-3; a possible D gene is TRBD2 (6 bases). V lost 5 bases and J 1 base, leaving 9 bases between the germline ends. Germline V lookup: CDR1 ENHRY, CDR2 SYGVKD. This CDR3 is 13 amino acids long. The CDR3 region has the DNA TGTGCCATCAGTCGGGGGTTTTCCTACGAGCAGTACGTC. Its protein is CAISRGFSYEQYV.

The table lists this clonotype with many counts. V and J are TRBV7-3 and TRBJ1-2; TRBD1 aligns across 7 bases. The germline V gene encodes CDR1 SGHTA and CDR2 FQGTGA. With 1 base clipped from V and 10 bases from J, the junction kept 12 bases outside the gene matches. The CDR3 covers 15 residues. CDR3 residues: CASSLIPGQEWDYTF. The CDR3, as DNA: TGTGCCAGCAGCTTAATTCCTGGACAGGAGTGGGACTACACCTTC.

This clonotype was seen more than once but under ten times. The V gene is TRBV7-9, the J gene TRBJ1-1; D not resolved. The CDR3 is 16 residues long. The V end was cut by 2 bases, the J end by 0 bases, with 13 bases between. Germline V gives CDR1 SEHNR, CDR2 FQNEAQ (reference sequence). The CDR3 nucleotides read TGTGCCAGCAGCTTACGCCCCGGGGATTTGAACACTGAAGCTTTCTTT. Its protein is CASSLRPGDLNTEAFF.

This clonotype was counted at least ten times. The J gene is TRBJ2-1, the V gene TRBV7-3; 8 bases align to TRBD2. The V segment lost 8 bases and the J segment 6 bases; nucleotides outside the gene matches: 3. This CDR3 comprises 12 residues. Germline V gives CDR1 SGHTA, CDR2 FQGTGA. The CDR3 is CASASGPNEQFF. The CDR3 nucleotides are TGTGCCAGCGCTAGCGGGCCCAATGAGCAGTTCTTC.

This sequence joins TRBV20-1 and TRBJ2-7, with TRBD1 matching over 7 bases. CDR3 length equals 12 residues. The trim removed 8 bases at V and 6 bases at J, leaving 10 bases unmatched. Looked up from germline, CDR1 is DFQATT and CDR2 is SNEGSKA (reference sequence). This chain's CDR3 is CSPETGFAEQYF. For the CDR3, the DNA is TGCAGTCCCGAGACAGGGTTCGCCGAGCAGTACTTC.

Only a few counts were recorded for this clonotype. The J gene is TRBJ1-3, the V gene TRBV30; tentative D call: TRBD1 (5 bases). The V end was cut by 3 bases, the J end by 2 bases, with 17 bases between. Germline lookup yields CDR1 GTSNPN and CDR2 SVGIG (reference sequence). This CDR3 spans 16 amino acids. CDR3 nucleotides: TGTGCCTGGAGACAATTGTGGGGGTTCCCTGGAAACACCATATATTTT. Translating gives CAWRQLWGFPGNTIYF.

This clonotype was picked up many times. CDR3 bases: TGTGCCAGCAGCTTAGCGACTGGCTACGAGCAGTACTTC. It encodes CASSLATGYEQYF. The V and J genes are TRBV11-3 and TRBJ2-7; D unresolved. Germline assignment: CDR1 SGHNT and CDR2 YENEEA. The V end was cut by 1 base, the J end by 3 bases, with 7 bases between. The CDR3 is 13 amino acids.

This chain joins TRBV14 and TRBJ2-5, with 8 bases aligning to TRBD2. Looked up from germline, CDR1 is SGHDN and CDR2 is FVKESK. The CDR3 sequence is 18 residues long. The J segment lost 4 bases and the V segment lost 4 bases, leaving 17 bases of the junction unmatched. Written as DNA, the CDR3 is TGTGCCAGCAGCCGTAAAATCACGGGGGGGAGGAAAAGAGAGACCCAGTACTTC. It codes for CASSRKITGGRKRETQYF.

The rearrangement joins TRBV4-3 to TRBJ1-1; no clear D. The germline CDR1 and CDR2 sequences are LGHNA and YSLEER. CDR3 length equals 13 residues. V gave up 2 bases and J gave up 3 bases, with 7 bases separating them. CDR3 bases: TGCGCCAGCAGCCAACGATGGGACACTGAAGCTTTCTTT. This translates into CASSQRWDTEAFF.

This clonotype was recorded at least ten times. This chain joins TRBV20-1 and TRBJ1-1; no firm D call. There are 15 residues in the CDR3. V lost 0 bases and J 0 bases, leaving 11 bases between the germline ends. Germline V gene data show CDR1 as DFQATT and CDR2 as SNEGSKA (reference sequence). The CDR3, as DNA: TGCAGTGCTAGAGATGGTGGTCAGCTGAACACTGAAGCTTTCTTT. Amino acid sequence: CSARDGGQLNTEAFF.

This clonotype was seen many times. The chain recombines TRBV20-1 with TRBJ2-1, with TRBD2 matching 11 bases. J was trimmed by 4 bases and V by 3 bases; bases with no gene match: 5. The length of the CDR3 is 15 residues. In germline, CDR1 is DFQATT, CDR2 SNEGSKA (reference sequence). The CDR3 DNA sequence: TGCAGTGCTAGGGAGGGACTAGCGGAGTACAATGAGCAGTTCTTC. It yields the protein CSAREGLAEYNEQFF.

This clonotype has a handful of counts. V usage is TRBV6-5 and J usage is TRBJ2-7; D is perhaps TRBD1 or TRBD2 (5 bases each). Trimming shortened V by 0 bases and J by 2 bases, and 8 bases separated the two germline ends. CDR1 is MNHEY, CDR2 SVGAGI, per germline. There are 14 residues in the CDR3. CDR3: CASSYSKGPYEQYV. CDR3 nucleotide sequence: TGTGCCAGCAGTTACTCAAAGGGACCCTACGAGCAGTACGTC.

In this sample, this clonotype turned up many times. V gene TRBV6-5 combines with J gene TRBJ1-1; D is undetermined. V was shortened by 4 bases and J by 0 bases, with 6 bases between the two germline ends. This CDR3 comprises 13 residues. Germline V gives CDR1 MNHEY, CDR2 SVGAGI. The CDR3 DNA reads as TGTGCCAGCAGTTCGGGAATGAACACTGAAGCTTTCTTT. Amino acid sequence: CASSSGMNTEAFF.

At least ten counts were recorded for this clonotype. The DNA for the CDR3 is TGTGCCAGCAGCGAATACGGACATCGGGGCGTGGGGCCCCAGCATTTT. Encoded protein: CASSEYGHRGVGPQHF. The V and J genes are TRBV6-1 and TRBJ1-5; D possibly corresponds to TRBD1 (5 bases). There are 16 residues in the CDR3. From germline, CDR1 is MNHNS and CDR2 SASEGT. Trimming shortened V by 6 bases and J by 9 bases, and 24 bases separated the two germline ends.

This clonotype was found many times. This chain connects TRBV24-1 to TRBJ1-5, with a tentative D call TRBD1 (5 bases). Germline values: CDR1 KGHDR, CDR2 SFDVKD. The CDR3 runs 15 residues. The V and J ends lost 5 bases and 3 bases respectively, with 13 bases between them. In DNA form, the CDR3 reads TGTGCCACCAGTGCCGTAGGGGACTCCAATCAGCCCCAGCATTTT. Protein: CATSAVGDSNQPQHF.

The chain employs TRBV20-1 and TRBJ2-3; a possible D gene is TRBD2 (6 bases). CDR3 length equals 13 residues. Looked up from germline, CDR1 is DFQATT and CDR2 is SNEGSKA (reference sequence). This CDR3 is CRVGRRGTDTQYF. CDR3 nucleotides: TGCAGGGTCGGGAGACGGGGCACAGATACGCAGTATTTT.

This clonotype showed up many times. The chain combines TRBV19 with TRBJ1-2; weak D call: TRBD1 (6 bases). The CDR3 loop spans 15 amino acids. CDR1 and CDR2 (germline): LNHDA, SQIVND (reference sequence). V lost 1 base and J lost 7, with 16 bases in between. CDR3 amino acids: CASSIGGQAFSGYTF. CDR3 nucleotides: TGTGCCAGTAGTATAGGGGGGCAGGCTTTCTCTGGCTACACCTTC.

The CDR3 sequence: CASNQSPWGISPLHF. CDR3 DNA: TGTGCCAGCAACCAATCCCCTTGGGGGATTTCACCCCTCCACTTT. The rearrangement joins TRBV27 to TRBJ1-6; a possible D gene is TRBD1 (5 bases). V was shortened by 7 bases and J by 9 bases, with 19 bases between the two germline ends. This CDR3 spans 15 amino acids. Germline V gene data show CDR1 as MNHEY and CDR2 as SMNVEV (reference sequence).

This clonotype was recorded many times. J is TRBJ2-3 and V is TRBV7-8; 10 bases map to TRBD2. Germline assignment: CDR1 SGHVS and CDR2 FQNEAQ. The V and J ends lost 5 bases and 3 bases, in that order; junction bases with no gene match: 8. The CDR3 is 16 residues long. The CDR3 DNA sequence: TGTGCCAGCAGCCCAACCCCTAGCGGGGGTACAGATACGCAGTATTTT. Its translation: CASSPTPSGGTDTQYF.

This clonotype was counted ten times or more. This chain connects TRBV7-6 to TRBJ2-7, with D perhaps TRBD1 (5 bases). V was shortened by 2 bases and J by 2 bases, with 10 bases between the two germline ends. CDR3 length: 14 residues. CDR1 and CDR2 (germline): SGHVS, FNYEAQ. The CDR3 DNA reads TGTGCCAGCAGCTTATTGGGGCAGACCTACGAGCAGTACTTC. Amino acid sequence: CASSLLGQTYEQYF.

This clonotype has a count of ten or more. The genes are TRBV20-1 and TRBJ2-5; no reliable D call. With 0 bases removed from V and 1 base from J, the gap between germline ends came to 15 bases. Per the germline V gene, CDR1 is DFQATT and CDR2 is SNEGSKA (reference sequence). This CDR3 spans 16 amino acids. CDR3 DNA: TGCAGTGCTAGAGATCCGGTAGGATCCCCCCAAGAGACCCAGTACTTC. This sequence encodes CSARDPVGSPQETQYF.

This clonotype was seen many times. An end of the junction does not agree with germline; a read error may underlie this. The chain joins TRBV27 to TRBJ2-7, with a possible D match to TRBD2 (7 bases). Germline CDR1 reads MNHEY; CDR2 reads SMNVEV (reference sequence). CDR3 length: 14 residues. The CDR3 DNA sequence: TGTGCCAGCAGCTTATCGGGGGGCCTCTACGAGCAGTACTTC. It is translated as CASSLSGGLYEQYF.

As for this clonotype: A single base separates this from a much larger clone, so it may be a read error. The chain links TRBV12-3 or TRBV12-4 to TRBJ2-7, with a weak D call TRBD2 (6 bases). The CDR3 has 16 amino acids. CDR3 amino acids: CASSLGTSPLLYEQYF. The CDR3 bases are TGTGCCAGCAGCTTAGGTACTAGCCCTCTACTCTACGAGCAGTACTTC.

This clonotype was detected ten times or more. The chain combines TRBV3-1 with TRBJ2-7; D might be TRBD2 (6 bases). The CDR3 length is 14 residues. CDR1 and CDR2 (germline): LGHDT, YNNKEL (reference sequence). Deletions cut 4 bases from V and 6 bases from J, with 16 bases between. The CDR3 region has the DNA TGTGCCAGCAGCCCGAGGCGACTAGTCGGCGAGCAGTACTTC. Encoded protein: CASSPRRLVGEQYF.

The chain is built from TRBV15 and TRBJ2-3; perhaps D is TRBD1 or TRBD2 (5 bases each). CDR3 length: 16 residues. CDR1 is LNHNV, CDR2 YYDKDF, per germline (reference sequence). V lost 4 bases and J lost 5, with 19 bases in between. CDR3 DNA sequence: TGTGCCACCAGCATCAGATGGGGGACGGGGTTAGATACGCAGTATTTT. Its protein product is CATSIRWGTGLDTQYF.

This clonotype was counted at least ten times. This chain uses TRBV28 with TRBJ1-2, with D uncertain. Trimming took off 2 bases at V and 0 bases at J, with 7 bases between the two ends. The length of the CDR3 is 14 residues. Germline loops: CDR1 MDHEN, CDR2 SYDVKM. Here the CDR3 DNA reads TGTGCCAGCAGTTTAGAACATCCTAACTATGGCTACACCTTC. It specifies CASSLEHPNYGYTF.

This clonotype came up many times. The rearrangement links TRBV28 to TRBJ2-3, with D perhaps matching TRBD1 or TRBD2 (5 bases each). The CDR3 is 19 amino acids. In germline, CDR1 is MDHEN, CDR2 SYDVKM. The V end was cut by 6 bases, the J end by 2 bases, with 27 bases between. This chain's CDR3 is CASSVIVGTPTPTTDTQYF. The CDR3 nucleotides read TGTGCCAGCAGCGTCATCGTAGGGACCCCAACCCCAACCACAGATACGCAGTATTTT. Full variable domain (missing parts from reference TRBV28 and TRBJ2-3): DVKVTQSSRYLVKRTGEKVFLECVQDMDHENMFWYRQDPGLGLRLIYFSYDVKMKEKGDIPEGYSVSREKKERFSLILESASTNQTSMYLCASSVIVGTPTPTTDTQYFGPGTRLTVL.

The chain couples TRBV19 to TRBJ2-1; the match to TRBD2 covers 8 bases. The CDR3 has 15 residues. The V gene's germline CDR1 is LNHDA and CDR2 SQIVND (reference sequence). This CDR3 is CGCGGTLSSYNEQFF. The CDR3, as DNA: TGTGGTTGCGGGGGGACCCTTTCCTCCTACAATGAGCAGTTCTTC.

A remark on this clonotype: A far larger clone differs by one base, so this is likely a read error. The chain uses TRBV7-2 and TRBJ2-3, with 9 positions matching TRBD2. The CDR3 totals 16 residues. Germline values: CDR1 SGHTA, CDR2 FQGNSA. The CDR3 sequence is CASSFRLAGNTDAQYF. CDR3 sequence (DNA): TGTGCCAGCAGTTTTCGCCTAGCGGGGAACACAGATGCGCAGTATTTT.